One and the same sample provided the 5 T cell receptor beta chains below, sequenced in a study of CD8 T cells in Susac syndrome (dated by TCRdb to about 2019). Library generation was performed with the immunoSEQ multiplex PCR assay. RNA was extracted with the RNeasy kit and about 0.5 to 1 ug was reverse transcribed using random hexamers. TCRdb reprocessed the public reads (quality trimming at Q25 with fastp, clone calling with MiXCR) and kept in-frame beta chains. A single entry per CDR3 protein holds the most common genes and DNA from its merged rows. In this sample the table shows roughly 120,000 distinct CDR3 sequences, over 90% of which occur a single time. Of the sample, around 0.3% is held by the ten largest clones. Sequences were obtained from CD8+ T cells from PBMCs. These receptors were obtained from a human donor with multiple sclerosis.

CDR3 DNA: TGTGCCAGTACCTTCCACCTCGGGGAGTGGGGGTTATATGGCTACACCTTC. As protein: CASTFHLGEWGLYGYTF. V and J are TRBV19 and TRBJ1-2; tentative D call: TRBD1 (5 bases). The CDR3 has 17 amino acids. CDR1 and CDR2 from the germline V gene are LNHDA and SQIVND (reference sequence). Trimming shortened V by 7 bases and J by 5 bases, and 26 bases separated the two germline ends.

The chain recombines TRBV23-1 with TRBJ2-7; 13 positions match TRBD2. TRBV23-1 is an ORF, with its function uncertain. CDR3 size: 18 residues. After removal of 3 bases from V and 3 bases from J, the junction contained 11 bases not matched to a gene. The CDR3 bases are TGCGCCAGCAGTCATCCCCAACTAGCGGGAGGGATTCACTACGAGCAGTACGTC. The encoded protein is CASSHPQLAGGIHYEQYV.

The V gene is TRBV20-1, the J gene TRBJ1-2; TRBD1 might be the D (6 bases). Per the germline V gene, CDR1 is DFQATT and CDR2 is SNEGSKA (reference sequence). The length of the CDR3 is 15 residues. Trimming shortened V by 0 bases and J by 3 bases, and 14 bases separated the two germline ends. The CDR3 bases are TGCAGTGCTAGAGATAAAGGGGGGGTCGACTATGGCTACACCTTC. It yields the protein CSARDKGGVDYGYTF.

The rearrangement uses TRBV10-3 and TRBJ2-3; 8 bases map to TRBD1. The CDR3 runs 14 residues. With 4 bases clipped from V and 2 bases from J, the junction kept 2 bases outside the gene matches. Looked up from germline, CDR1 is ENHRY and CDR2 is SYGVKD. The CDR3 DNA reads as TGTGCCATCAGTGGGGACAGGTACACAGATACGCAGTATTTT. The encoded protein is CAISGDRYTDTQYF.

This clonotype was seen only once. The V gene is TRBV14, the J gene TRBJ1-4, with unresolved D. V was shortened by 0 bases and J by 0 bases, with 8 bases between the two germline ends. The CDR3 is 16 residues long. Germline V gene sequence: CDR1 SGHDN, CDR2 FVKESK. The DNA for the CDR3 is TGTGCCAGCAGCCAAGATGTCTTAGCAACTAATGAAAAACTGTTTTTT. It translates to CASSQDVLATNEKLFF.